This T cell receptor beta chain was sequenced for a study of B cell selection in AIRE deficiency. The count of this clone is one. What it binds is not known. Study outcomes and limitations: Of approximately 4,000 shared Treg TCRbeta sequences, 25% to 40% were healthy-only, 9.3% patient-only. Patient Tconv cells held around a third of Treg sequences shared by healthy donors. Shared Treg sequences had shorter CDR3s, biased toward rearrangements with few non-templated insertions. Only TCRbeta was sequenced; about 37% of shared healthy Treg sequences appeared in Tconv.

Assay used: immunoSEQ multiplex PCR; TCRdb lists only in-frame clones, some missing. The sample has 20,000 to 30,000 clones, 95% to 97% seen once; the top ten hold approximately 0.17%. CD4+CD127+ cells were sorted as the conventional CD4 T cells. The sample comprised CD4+CD127+ conventional T cells sorted from PBMCs. This TCR came from a human donor in good health.

The DNA of the CDR3 is TGTGCCAGCAGCTTAGCGGGGTCCGGACAAGGGCAGGGCAAGAATTCACCCCTCCACTTT. Its translation is CASSLAGSGQGQGKNSPLHF. The chain recombines TRBV7-8 with TRBJ1-6; tentative D call: TRBD1 (5 bases). This CDR3 contains 20 residues. The V end was cut by 0 bases, the J end by 7 bases, with 25 bases between. Per the germline V gene, CDR1 is SGHVS and CDR2 is FQNEAQ.